The 2 T cell receptor beta chains presented below share a single source sample, sequenced in a study of blood T cell repertoires in COVID-19. Profiled with immunoSEQ multiplex PCR; TCRdb holds only in-frame clones, not every one. This sample has tens of thousands of clones, with 80% to 90% found just once. Source material: peripheral blood. Receptors originate from a man aged 55-75 years with acute or convalescent COVID-19.

The gene calls are TRBV24-1 and TRBJ2-1; possible D gene TRBD1, 6 bases. Per germline, CDR1 KGHDR and CDR2 SFDVKD. The CDR3 runs 17 residues. V dropped 3 bases and J dropped 3 bases, with 17 bases sitting between them. The CDR3 nucleotides read TGTGCCACCAGTGATCCCTCGACAGGTCTTCTCTACAATGAGCAGTTCTTC. Protein sequence: CATSDPSTGLLYNEQFF.

This chain joins TRBV9 and TRBJ2-5, with D possibly being TRBD1 (5 bases). CDR1 is SGDLS, CDR2 YYNGEE, per germline. The CDR3 runs 17 residues. Between the trimmed V and J ends, which lost 0 bases and 5 bases, there was a span of 20 bases. The CDR3 nucleotides are TGTGCCAGCAGCGTAGGAATATCGGACACAGGAAGGGAGACCCAGTACTTC. It translates to CASSVGISDTGRETQYF.